This is a list of T cell receptor beta chains from one sample in a study of long-term antiretroviral therapy in people with HIV. TCRdb's copy holds only in-frame clones and misses some; the assay was immunoSEQ multiplex PCR. The sample records over 25,000 clones, approximately 87% being singletons. Sample: unsorted PBMCs, taken 0.5 years after starting antiretroviral therapy. These receptor sequences come from a woman aged 18-29 years with HIV. Both conserved end residues are part of each CDR3. A D gene is named only where the DNA matches it firmly. Not every row has a clone size; where given, it reads once, few, many or a size class.

D: -; J: TRBJ2-3; V: TRBV28; size: few; DNA: TGTGCCAGCAGTATGAAGCGTGGAGATACGCAGTATTTT; CDR3: CASSMKRGDTQYF
D: -; J: TRBJ2-5; V: TRBV27; size: few; DNA: TGTGCCAGCAGTTTACGGGGTTGGGAGACCCAGTACTTC; CDR3: CASSLRGWETQYF
D: -; J: TRBJ1-3; V: TRBV6-5; size: -; DNA: TGTGCCAGCAGTTACTTCGCGGGCAGCCCAAACACCATATATTTT; CDR3: CASSYFAGSPNTIYF
D: -; J: TRBJ2-7; V: TRBV27; size: -; DNA: TGTGCCAGCAGTTTATCGGGTAGCTCCTACGAGCAGTACTTC; CDR3: CASSLSGSSYEQYF
D: TRBD1; J: TRBJ2-4; V: TRBV18; size: once; DNA: TGTGCCAGCTCGCCCCGACAGGGGGAGGGCGAAAACATTCAGTACTTC; CDR3: CASSPRQGEGENIQYF
D: -; J: TRBJ2-5; V: TRBV4-2; size: -; DNA: TGTGCCAGCAGCCCACTTGGGAGCGGGCAAGAGACCCAGTACTTC; CDR3: CASSPLGSGQETQYF
D: TRBD1; J: TRBJ2-5; V: TRBV7-2; size: -; DNA: TGTGCCAGCAGCCCGACAGGGCCTGAGGAGACCCAGTACTTC; CDR3: CASSPTGPEETQYF
D: -; J: TRBJ1-4; V: TRBV7-2; size: -; DNA: TGTGCCAGCAGCTCGATCAGGTCCGGGGGTGAAAAACTGTTTTTT; CDR3: CASSSIRSGGEKLFF
D: -; J: TRBJ1-4; V: TRBV25-1; size: once; DNA: TGTGCCAGCAGTGAATTCAGGGGTTCGGATGAAAAACTGTTTTTT; CDR3: CASSEFRGSDEKLFF
D: TRBD2; J: TRBJ2-1; V: TRBV11-2; size: few; DNA: TGTGCCAGCAGCTCACGACTAGCGGGAGGACGCCTCAAGGCGAATGAGCAGTTCTTC; CDR3: CASSSRLAGGRLKANEQFF
D: -; J: TRBJ1-2; V: TRBV5-6; size: -; DNA: TGTGCCAGCAGCCCCGGGACCGCAGGTGGCTACACCTTC; CDR3: CASSPGTAGGYTF
D: TRBD1; J: TRBJ2-7; V: TRBV9; size: -; DNA: TGTGCCAGCTCAGAGGGGGGGGACAGGGCCGAGCAGTACTTC; CDR3: CASSEGGDRAEQYF
D: TRBD2; J: TRBJ2-7; V: TRBV7-8; size: -; DNA: TGTGCCAGCAGCCAAGTAGCGGGAGGGCCCAACGAGCAGTACTTC; CDR3: CASSQVAGGPNEQYF
D: -; J: TRBJ1-2; V: TRBV6-5; size: -; DNA: TGTGCCAGCAGTTACCGACAGGCTGTTAGCTATGGCTACACCTTC; CDR3: CASSYRQAVSYGYTF
D: TRBD2; J: TRBJ2-3; V: TRBV5-4; size: -; DNA: TGTGCCAGCAGATGGGACTACAGCACAGATACGCAGTATTTT; CDR3: CASRWDYSTDTQYF
D: -; J: TRBJ1-3; V: TRBV9; size: -; DNA: TGTGCCAGCGGAGAGGGGGCTGGAAACACCATATATTTT; CDR3: CASGEGAGNTIYF
D: TRBD2; J: TRBJ2-7; V: TRBV7-8; size: -; DNA: TGTGCCAGCAGCTCCGGACTAGCGCACGAGCAGTACTTC; CDR3: CASSSGLAHEQYF
D: TRBD1; J: TRBJ2-2; V: TRBV11-3; size: -; DNA: TGTGCCAGCAGCCACAGGGACAGCCCGAACACCGGGGAGCTGTTTTTT; CDR3: CASSHRDSPNTGELFF
D: -; J: TRBJ2-7; V: TRBV7-3; size: -; DNA: TGTGCCAGCAGCTTATCTCCAACAGGGCGCGAGCAGTACTTC; CDR3: CASSLSPTGREQYF
D: TRBD2; J: TRBJ2-7; V: TRBV7-2; size: -; DNA: TGTGCCAGCAGCTTAAGCGGGATTAGCTCCTACGAGCAGTACTTC; CDR3: CASSLSGISSYEQYF
D: -; J: TRBJ1-1; V: TRBV6-1; size: -; DNA: TGTGCCAGCAACAGAGGTGACACTGAAGCTTTCTTT; CDR3: CASNRGDTEAFF
D: TRBD2; J: TRBJ2-7; V: TRBV4-3; size: -; DNA: TGCGCCAGCAGCCAAGGGCGGATTAGCGGGAGTCCGCACTTC; CDR3: CASSQGRISGSPHF
D: TRBD1; J: TRBJ2-1; V: TRBV7-3; size: -; DNA: TGTGCCAGCAGACCTCACCCAGGGGGCCCGGGTTCTGAGCAGTTCTTC; CDR3: CASRPHPGGPGSEQFF
D: TRBD2; J: TRBJ2-5; V: TRBV25-1; size: once; DNA: TGTGCCAGCAGTGAACGGGGGGGCGTCCAAGAGACCCAGTACTTC; CDR3: CASSERGGVQETQYF
D: TRBD2; J: TRBJ2-1; V: TRBV7-7; size: -; DNA: TGTGCTAGCAGCTTCGGGACTAGCTCTTCCAATGAGCAGTTCTTC; CDR3: CASSFGTSSSNEQFF
D: -; J: TRBJ2-6; V: TRBV2; size: once; DNA: TGTGCCAGCAGTGAAGGGGCGGCGGGGGCCAACGTCCTGACTTTC; CDR3: CASSEGAAGANVLTF
D: TRBD2; J: TRBJ2-3; V: TRBV28; size: -; DNA: TGTGCCAGCGACCCGGGAGGGTCAGATACGCAGTATTTT; CDR3: CASDPGGSDTQYF
D: -; J: TRBJ1-2; V: TRBV15; size: -; DNA: TGTGCCACCAGCAGAAGAGATCGGGAGGGCTACACCTTC; CDR3: CATSRRDREGYTF
D: -; J: TRBJ1-1; V: TRBV11-3; size: -; DNA: TGTGCCAGCGGCGCAGGAGTGAACACTGAAGCTTTCTTT; CDR3: CASGAGVNTEAFF
D: TRBD1; J: TRBJ2-5; V: TRBV7-2; size: once; DNA: TGTGCCAGCAGCTTAGGGGGACAGCAGCAAGAGACCCAGTACTTC; CDR3: CASSLGGQQQETQYF
D: TRBD2; J: TRBJ2-1; V: TRBV5-1; size: -; DNA: TGCGCCAGCAGCCCTCGACCGGGACTAGCGGCGAGCAATGAGCAGTTCTTC; CDR3: CASSPRPGLAASNEQFF
D: TRBD1; J: TRBJ2-5; V: TRBV18; size: -; DNA: TGTGCCAGCTCACCAGGGGACAGAGAGACCCAGTACTTC; CDR3: CASSPGDRETQYF
D: TRBD2; J: TRBJ2-1; V: TRBV9; size: -; DNA: TGTGCCAGCAGCGTAGGCGGGAGATTTATCAATGAGCAGTTCTTC; CDR3: CASSVGGRFINEQFF
D: -; J: TRBJ2-1; V: TRBV4-1; size: -; DNA: TGCGCCAGCAGCCAAGATCTCGGTACCTACAATGAGCAGTTCTTC; CDR3: CASSQDLGTYNEQFF
D: -; J: TRBJ2-1; V: TRBV7-9; size: few; DNA: TGTGCCAGCAGCTCCTCTACCGACGGTCCGCATCAGTTCTTC; CDR3: CASSSSTDGPHQFF
D: -; J: TRBJ2-7; V: TRBV9; size: -; DNA: TGTGCCAGCAGCCCCTTCCCGAACGACTCCTACGAGCAGTACTTC; CDR3: CASSPFPNDSYEQYF
D: -; J: TRBJ2-1; V: TRBV5-1; size: -; DNA: TGCGCCAGCAGCCCTCAGGGGTGGAATGAGCAGTTCTTC; CDR3: CASSPQGWNEQFF